These 20 T cell receptor beta chains were all obtained from the same sample, sequenced in a study of cytomegalovirus exposure and HLA in healthy donors. PCR involved 60 Vbeta and 13 Jbeta primers. Generated by immunoSEQ multiplex PCR, the TCRdb table keeps only in-frame clones and is missing some. In all, the sample yields over 30,000 clones. The sample taken for sequencing was PBMCs. These receptors all come from a man aged 35-49 years in good health and CMV-seronegative.

This chain uses TRBV29-1 with TRBJ1-1; tentatively, D is TRBD1 (5 bases). This CDR3 has 10 amino acids. The V gene lost 7 bases and the J gene lost 10 bases, with 13 bases spanning the gap. The V gene's germline CDR1 is SQVTM and CDR2 ANQGSEA. This CDR3 is CSAVGGRAFF. CDR3 coding DNA: TGCAGCGCCGTGGGGGGACGAGCTTTCTTT.

The chain uses TRBV6-4 and TRBJ2-2; unclear D gene. The CDR3 has 15 amino acids. V shed 0 bases and J shed 1 base, with 6 bases lying between them. Germline loops: CDR1 MRHNA, CDR2 SNTAGT. CDR3 protein: CASSDSRRNTGELFF. In nucleotides, the CDR3 is TGTGCCAGCAGTGACTCTAGAAGGAACACCGGGGAGCTGTTTTTT.

The chain links TRBV6-1 to TRBJ2-6, with D possibly being TRBD2 (6 bases). The CDR3 is made up of 15 amino acids. The V end was cut by 5 bases, the J end by 2 bases, with 10 bases between. The germline gives CDR1 MNHNS, CDR2 SASEGT. The CDR3 region is CASSQPGAGANVLTF. The CDR3 DNA is TGTGCCAGCAGTCAACCGGGAGCTGGGGCCAACGTCCTGACTTTC.

The V call is TRBV19, the J call TRBJ2-5; 8 positions agree with TRBD1. CDR1 is LNHDA and CDR2 is SQIVND in the germline V gene (reference sequence). This CDR3 contains 13 residues. The ends lost 6 bases at V and 5 bases at J; junction bases unmatched: 5. The CDR3 reads CASSPDRGETQYF. As DNA, the CDR3 is TGTGCCAGTAGCCCTGACAGGGGTGAGACCCAGTACTTC.

The CDR3 bases are TGTGCCAGCACGGACAGGGGATTCGGGCGGGAGCGGTCCTACAATGAGCAGTTCTTC. Translated, it gives CASTDRGFGRERSYNEQFF. This chain links TRBV7-9 with TRBJ2-1; 9 bases are a match to TRBD1. Germline V gene data show CDR1 as SEHNR and CDR2 as FQNEAQ (reference sequence). The CDR3 consists of 19 residues. V was clipped by 7 bases and J by 1 base; unmatched bases: 17.

This chain links TRBV6-5 with TRBJ2-7, with 9 bases identical to TRBD1. Per germline, CDR1 MNHEY and CDR2 SVGAGI. V shed 2 bases and J 6 bases; nucleotides not matched to a gene: 8. There are 15 residues in the CDR3. The CDR3 is CASSYGQGTTSEQYF. The CDR3 DNA reads as TGTGCCAGCAGTTACGGACAGGGGACTACGAGCGAGCAGTACTTC.

The J gene is TRBJ2-3, the V gene TRBV18, with TRBD2 identical over 7 bases. CDR1 and CDR2 from the germline V gene are KGHSH and LQKENI. V shed 2 bases, J shed 0 bases, and the junction held 5 bases outside the gene matches. CDR3 length: 16 amino acids. The DNA of the CDR3 is TGTGCCAGCTCACCAGGGGGGGATTCCAGCACAGATACGCAGTATTTT. This gives the protein CASSPGGDSSTDTQYF.

The J gene is TRBJ1-1, the V gene TRBV9; D unclear. The CDR3 extends over 15 amino acids. V was pared by 3 bases and J by 0 bases, with 12 bases between. The germline V gene has CDR1 SGDLS and CDR2 YYNGEE. CDR3 residues: CASSDRSGMNTEAFF. The CDR3 DNA follows: TGTGCCAGCAGCGATAGATCCGGGATGAACACTGAAGCTTTCTTT.

The rearrangement joins TRBV4-1 to TRBJ1-2; 9 bases align to TRBD1. CDR1 and CDR2 (germline): MGHRA, YSYEKL. V lost 5 bases and J lost 6; bases outside the gene matches: 4. CDR3 size: 13 residues. The CDR3 reads CASSARTGDGYTF. CDR3 in DNA: TGCGCCAGCAGCGCCCGGACAGGGGATGGCTACACCTTC.

This chain connects TRBV9 to TRBJ2-7, with D perhaps TRBD2 (7 bases). V gave up 4 bases and J gave up 3 bases, with 14 bases separating them. The CDR3 consists of 14 residues. Germline assignment: CDR1 SGDLS and CDR2 YYNGEE. This CDR3 is CASSPGDYRYEQYF. The CDR3 nucleotides read TGTGCCAGCAGCCCAGGGGACTATCGCTACGAGCAGTACTTC.

This chain links TRBV11-3 with TRBJ2-3, with D perhaps TRBD2 (5 bases). There are 14 residues in the CDR3. Germline V CDR1 and CDR2: SGHNT, YENEEA. V gave up 10 bases and J gave up 0 bases, with 14 bases separating them. This CDR3 is CATSEGQSTDTQYF. The CDR3 DNA is TGTGCCACCTCAGAGGGCCAGAGCACAGATACGCAGTATTTT.

According to its frequency, this clone is medium-sized. The chain has TRBV4-3 and TRBJ2-2; TRBD2 might be the D (6 bases). Germline V lookup: CDR1 LGHNA, CDR2 YSLEER. The CDR3 length is 15 residues. The V end lost 5 bases, the J end lost 6 bases, and 16 bases lay between the germline ends. As DNA, the CDR3 is TGCGCCAGCAGCTTCCGACTAGGCGAGGCCGGGGAGCTGTTTTTT. It yields the protein CASSFRLGEAGELFF.

The V call is TRBV19, the J call TRBJ2-7; tentatively, D is TRBD2 (5 bases). CDR1 and CDR2 from the germline V gene are LNHDA and SQIVND (reference sequence). The CDR3 runs 14 residues. With 6 bases removed from V and 2 bases from J, the gap between germline ends came to 14 bases. For the CDR3, the DNA is TGTGCCAGTAGCGACGCACTAGTAGCCTACGAGCAGTACTTC. Protein: CASSDALVAYEQYF.

This chain joins TRBV28 and TRBJ1-3; D may be TRBD1 (6 bases). CDR1 and CDR2 from the germline V gene are MDHEN and SYDVKM. The CDR3 runs 15 residues. V was cut by 2 bases and J by 3 bases, with 11 bases left in between. The CDR3 DNA reads TGTGCCAGCAGTTTAGCAGGGGCGCTTGGAAACACCATATATTTT. Its protein is CASSLAGALGNTIYF.

V usage is TRBV6-4 and J usage is TRBJ2-7; 11 bases are a match to TRBD2. Trimming removed 1 base from V and 4 bases from J; junction bases left unmatched: 9. The CDR3 sequence is 17 residues long. The V gene's germline CDR1 is MRHNA and CDR2 SNTAGT. The CDR3 region is CASSDWGPLAGGYEQYF. The CDR3 DNA is TGTGCCAGCAGTGACTGGGGTCCGCTAGCGGGAGGTTACGAGCAGTACTTC.

The rearrangement links TRBV11-2 to TRBJ1-1; D is ambiguous. There are 12 residues in the CDR3. The V end was cut by 6 bases, the J end by 7 bases, with 12 bases between. CDR1 and CDR2 (germline): SGHAT, FQNNGV. The CDR3 DNA reads TGTGCCAGCAGACGTTGGACTTTTGAAGCTTTCTTT. Amino acid sequence: CASRRWTFEAFF.

This chain uses TRBV28 with TRBJ1-5; 7 bases are shared with TRBD1. Germline assignment: CDR1 MDHEN and CDR2 SYDVKM. The CDR3 is 15 residues long. J gave up 4 bases and V 5 bases, and 8 bases lay outside the gene matches. The CDR3 spells CASSPTTGPNQPQHF. Written as DNA, the CDR3 is TGTGCCAGCAGTCCTACGACAGGGCCAAATCAGCCCCAGCATTTT. The complete variable domain, with remaining parts taken from reference TRBV28 and TRBJ1-5, reads DVKVTQSSRYLVKRTGEKVFLECVQDMDHENMFWYRQDPGLGLRLIYFSYDVKMKEKGDIPEGYSVSREKKERFSLILESASTNQTSMYLCASSPTTGPNQPQHFGDGTRLSIL.

The CDR3 DNA sequence: TGTGCCAGCACAGGGGGTCCCTACAATGAGCAGTTCTTC. Translated: CASTGGPYNEQFF. The rearrangement uses TRBV28 and TRBJ2-1, with TRBD1 identical over 7 bases. Germline V gene data show CDR1 as MDHEN and CDR2 as SYDVKM. The CDR3 consists of 13 residues. The V and J ends lost 7 bases and 2 bases, in that order; junction bases with no gene match: 2.

The chain uses TRBV9 and TRBJ1-3, with D hard to call. Trimming removed 4 bases from V and 4 bases from J, with 12 bases in between. CDR1 SGDLS and CDR2 YYNGEE come from the germline V gene. The CDR3 sequence is 14 residues long. CDR3 bases: TGTGCCAGCAGCCCACGGGAACGCGGAAACACCATATATTTT. Its translation: CASSPRERGNTIYF.

This chain links TRBV28 with TRBJ2-7, with 9 bases fitting TRBD2. The V segment lost 1 base and the J segment 7 bases; nucleotides outside the gene matches: 8. In germline, CDR1 is MDHEN, CDR2 SYDVKM. The CDR3 has 15 residues. The CDR3 DNA sequence: TGTGCCAGCAGTTTATTAGCGGGAGTCCCCCTGGAGCAGTACTTC. It is translated as CASSLLAGVPLEQYF.